This is a list of T cell receptor beta chains from one sample in a study of beta chain features in type 1 diabetes. Clones were read by immunoSEQ multiplex PCR, and TCRdb kept only the in-frame ones, dropping some. The data contain 500,000 to 700,000 clones, less than 20% of them singletons. The source material was naive CD4+ T cells from blood. The receptors come from a man younger than 35 in good health. Each CDR3 is given with its conserved first and last residue. A D gene is named only where the DNA matches it firmly. Size is omitted from some rows. Given values are once, few, many or a class for expanded clones.

clone_size d_call j_call v_call cdr3_aa cdr3_nt
- TRBD1 TRBJ1-4 TRBV9 CASSMTGVEEKLFF TGTGCCAGCAGCATGACAGGGGTGGAAGAAAAACTGTTTTTT
- - TRBJ2-1 TRBV6-4 CASSSWRGKGSYNEQFF TGTGCCAGCAGTTCGTGGCGGGGTAAGGGCTCCTACAATGAGCAGTTCTTC
- TRBD2 TRBJ2-7 TRBV28 CASSSPGLADSYEQYF TGTGCCAGCAGTTCCCCGGGACTAGCGGATAGCTACGAGCAGTACTTC
few - TRBJ2-7 TRBV4-2 CASSQAGPGPSYEQYF TGTGCCAGCAGCCAAGCCGGCCCCGGACCGAGCTACGAGCAGTACTTC
- - TRBJ2-5 TRBV5-1 CASSLVPSQETQYF TGCGCCAGCAGCTTGGTACCCAGCCAAGAGACCCAGTACTTC
few TRBD2 TRBJ2-2 TRBV9 CASSVWTSSGRSAGELFF TGTGCCAGCAGCGTATGGACCTCTAGCGGGAGGAGCGCCGGGGAGCTGTTTTTT
- - TRBJ1-2 TRBV4-1 CASSQDGGMWYGYTF TGCGCCAGCAGCCAAGATGGGGGTATGTGGTATGGCTACACCTTC
few - TRBJ1-2 TRBV6-1 CASSEGQTITYGYTF TGTGCCAGCAGTGAAGGACAGACTATTACTTATGGCTACACCTTC
few - TRBJ2-5 TRBV7-3 CASSLQGLAETQYF TGTGCCAGCAGCTTACAGGGGCTGGCCGAGACCCAGTACTTC
- TRBD1 TRBJ2-2 TRBV30 CAAPTGSTGELFF TGTGCCGCCCCGACAGGGAGCACCGGGGAGCTGTTTTTT
- TRBD1 TRBJ2-3 TRBV14 CASSPRQGSVGTDTQYF TGTGCCAGCAGCCCGAGACAGGGTTCCGTGGGCACAGATACGCAGTATTTT
- TRBD1 TRBJ2-3 TRBV5-4 CASSLGQGATDTQYF TGTGCCAGCAGCTTAGGACAGGGGGCAACAGATACGCAGTATTTT
few - TRBJ2-5 TRBV5-4 CASSPWYQETQYF TGTGCCAGCAGCCCTTGGTACCAAGAGACCCAGTACTTC
- - TRBJ1-5 TRBV4-3 CASSQGTGRQPQHF TGCGCCAGCAGCCAAGGAACGGGGAGGCAGCCCCAGCATTTT
few TRBD1 TRBJ1-2 TRBV14 CASSPRQGATHYGYTF TGTGCCAGCAGCCCCCGACAGGGGGCAACCCACTATGGCTACACCTTC
- TRBD2 TRBJ2-5 TRBV4-2 CASSQSSGRVETQYF TGTGCCAGCAGCCAATCTAGCGGGAGAGTAGAGACCCAGTACTTC
- TRBD2 TRBJ2-1 TRBV12-5 CASGLVLSGLAGYEQFF TGTGCTAGTGGTTTGGTACTCTCGGGACTAGCGGGATATGAGCAGTTCTTC
few - TRBJ1-2 TRBV6-6 CASSPTGTSYGYTF TGTGCCAGCAGTCCTACCGGGACAAGCTATGGCTACACCTTC
few - TRBJ2-7 TRBV4-3 CASSQGPGSYEQYF TGCGCCAGCAGCCAAGGGCCGGGGTCCTACGAGCAGTACTTC
- - TRBJ2-3 TRBV7-6 CASSTFTDTQYF TGTGCCAGCAGCACCTTCACAGATACGCAGTATTTT
- - TRBJ1-5 TRBV29-1 CSVRTGPNQPQHF TGCAGCGTCCGCACGGGGCCCAATCAGCCCCAGCATTTT
few TRBD1 TRBJ1-2 TRBV10-3 CAISGTGAPTSYGYTF TGTGCCATCAGTGGGACAGGGGCGCCCACGTCGTATGGCTACACCTTC
- TRBD2 TRBJ2-1 TRBV5-1 CASSSEREGLSYNEQFF TGCGCCAGCAGCTCAGAGCGGGAGGGCCTCTCCTACAATGAGCAGTTCTTC
- - TRBJ1-5 TRBV4-2 CASSQGFSGFNQPQHF TGTGCCAGCAGCCAAGGGTTCTCGGGATTCAATCAGCCCCAGCATTTT
few - TRBJ1-5 TRBV7-9 CASSLGTSGRYSNQPQHF TGTGCCAGCAGCTTAGGCACATCGGGACGGTATAGCAATCAGCCCCAGCATTTT
few TRBD1 TRBJ2-7 TRBV10-3 CAISGTGGYEQYF TGTGCCATCAGTGGTACAGGGGGCTACGAGCAGTACTTC
few - TRBJ2-7 TRBV25-1 CASSEGGWNEQYF TGTGCCAGCAGTGAAGGGGGTTGGAACGAGCAGTACTTC
- - TRBJ2-1 TRBV7-7 CASSLRDSSYNEQFF TGTGCTAGCAGCCTACGGGATTCTTCGTACAATGAGCAGTTCTTC
- - TRBJ1-2 TRBV30 CAWTPIGSLDTF TGTGCCTGGACCCCAATCGGCTCCCTGGACACCTTC
few TRBD1 TRBJ1-5 TRBV25-1 CASSADRGFNQPQHF TGTGCCAGCAGTGCCGACAGGGGGTTTAATCAGCCCCAGCATTTT
- TRBD2 TRBJ2-7 TRBV7-2 CASSFAKSIAGGISYEQYF TGTGCCAGCAGCTTCGCCAAATCAATAGCGGGAGGTATCTCCTACGAGCAGTACTTC
few - TRBJ2-1 TRBV28 CASSLPDTTYNEQFF TGTGCCAGCAGTTTGCCGGATACCACCTACAATGAGCAGTTCTTC
few - TRBJ2-5 TRBV4-2 CASSQEPRETQYF TGTGCCAGCAGCCAAGAACCCCGGGAGACCCAGTACTTC
few - TRBJ1-5 TRBV7-9 CASSLGQPNQPQHF TGTGCCAGCAGCCTTGGACAGCCAAATCAGCCCCAGCATTTT
few - TRBJ1-2 TRBV4-3 CASSQEWSAYGYTF TGCGCCAGCAGCCAAGAATGGTCCGCCTATGGCTACACCTTC
- - TRBJ2-7 TRBV7-9 CASKNTGWHYEQYF TGTGCCAGCAAGAATACAGGGTGGCACTACGAGCAGTACTTC
- - TRBJ1-5 TRBV9 CASSVGGLGNQPQHF TGTGCCAGCAGCGTAGGAGGATTGGGCAATCAGCCCCAGCATTTT
- - TRBJ1-4 TRBV6-5 CASRDKGTREKLFF TGTGCCAGCAGGGACAAAGGGACTCGGGAAAAACTGTTTTTT
- - TRBJ2-3 TRBV9 CASSSAPDFRDTQYF TGTGCCAGCAGCTCGGCCCCCGATTTCCGGGATACGCAGTATTTT
- - TRBJ2-1 TRBV5-5 CASSFRALGPYNEQFF TGTGCCAGCAGCTTCCGAGCCCTCGGGCCCTACAATGAGCAGTTCTTC
few - TRBJ2-5 TRBV7-9 CASSLVRDPYQETQYF TGTGCCAGCAGCTTAGTAAGGGACCCGTACCAAGAGACCCAGTACTTC
- TRBD2 TRBJ2-7 TRBV7-2 CASSLSRTSAYEQYF TGTGCCAGCAGCCTAAGCCGGACTAGCGCCTACGAGCAGTACTTC
once - TRBJ2-3 TRBV11-2 CASSSTRTDTQYF TGTGCCAGCAGTTCCACCCGCACAGATACGCAGTATTTT
- TRBD1 TRBJ1-1 TRBV14 CASSPGQGLNTEAFF TGTGCCAGCAGCCCCGGACAGGGATTGAACACTGAAGCTTTCTTT
many - TRBJ2-6 TRBV7-3 CASSFSGANVLTF TGTGCCAGCAGCTTCTCTGGGGCCAACGTCCTGACTTTC